This T cell receptor (beta chain) was observed in a study of T-cell reconstitution after alpha-beta-depleted transplantation in children. The library targeted TCRbeta and was prepared with unique molecular identifiers. TCRdb ran MiXCR on the PCR reads and lists one entry per CDR3 protein. The sample lists about 210,000 distinct CDR3 sequences, roughly 18% occurring once. Note on this clonotype: Its antigen is as yet unknown. The junction differs from germline at one of its ends, possibly a read error.

Study results and limitations: T-cell counts and diversity at one year following transplant were attributed mainly to newly produced T cells. Surviving recipient T cells and intrathymic progenitors accounted for some patients' high TCRbeta diversity at day 60. In patients about two months after transplant, alpha-beta T cells reportedly arose from several hundred expanded graft clones.

CDR3 length equals 15 residues. The germline V gene encodes CDR1 LGHNA and CDR2 YNFKEQ. The sample in question was PBMCs, mostly from graft donor cells, obtained 360 days after TCRalphabeta/CD19-depleted stem cell transplant. The chain employs TRBV4-2 and TRBJ1-6; no firm D call. The TCR was taken from a male patient under 10 years old who had a stem cell transplant for acute lymphoblastic leukemia, so the T cells may come from the graft donor. DNA for the CDR3: TGTACCAGCAGCTCCAATTCCGGACGGAATTCACCCCTCCACTTT. Translated, it gives CTSSSNSGRNSPLHF.